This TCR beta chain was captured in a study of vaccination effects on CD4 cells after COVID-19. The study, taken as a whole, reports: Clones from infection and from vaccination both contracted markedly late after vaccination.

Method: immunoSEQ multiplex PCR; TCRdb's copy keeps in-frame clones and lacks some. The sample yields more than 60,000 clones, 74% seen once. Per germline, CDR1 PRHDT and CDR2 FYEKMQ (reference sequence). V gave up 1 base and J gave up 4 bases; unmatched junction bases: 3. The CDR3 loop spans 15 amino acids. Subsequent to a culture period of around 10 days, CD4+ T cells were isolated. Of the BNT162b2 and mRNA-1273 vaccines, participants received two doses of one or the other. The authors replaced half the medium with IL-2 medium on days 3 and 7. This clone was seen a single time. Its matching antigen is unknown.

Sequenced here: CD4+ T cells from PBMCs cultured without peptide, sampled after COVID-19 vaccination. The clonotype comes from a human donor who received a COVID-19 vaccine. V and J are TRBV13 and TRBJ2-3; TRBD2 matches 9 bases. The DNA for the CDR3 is TGTGCCAGCAGCTTAGTGAGCGGGGGGCCAGATACGCAGTATTTT. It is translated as CASSLVSGGPDTQYF.